The 10 T cell receptor beta chains in this list originate from one sample, sequenced in a study of early T cells in non-severe SARS-CoV-2 infection. TCRdb re-analysed the 5' RACE reads in MiXCR, keeping a single row per CDR3 protein. The sample shows tens of thousands of distinct CDR3 sequences, about 11% of them seen only once. Here the sequenced sample was whole blood, taken at baseline. All receptors come from an adult who was a healthcare worker with PCR-confirmed SARS-CoV-2 infection or an uninfected control (not recorded which).

This clonotype is medium-sized in the sample. The J gene is TRBJ1-2, the V gene TRBV5-1; 11 positions match TRBD1. V was clipped by 0 bases and J by 7 bases; unmatched bases: 8. Germline assignment: CDR1 SGHRS and CDR2 YFSETQ. The CDR3 consists of 16 residues. The CDR3 is CASSLDRGQGARGYTF. CDR3 DNA: TGCGCCAGCAGCTTGGATCGCGGACAGGGGGCGCGTGGCTACACCTTC.

This chain uses TRBV6-2 or TRBV6-3 with TRBJ1-5; D is uncertain. The V end lost 2 bases, the J end lost 4 bases, and 9 bases lay between the germline ends. This CDR3 spans 14 amino acids. From germline, CDR1 is MNHEY and CDR2 SVGEGT. This CDR3 reads CASSYPLANQPQHF. Written as DNA, the CDR3 is TGTGCCAGCAGTTACCCACTCGCGAATCAGCCCCAGCATTTT.

This clonotype occurred a few times. This chain connects TRBV5-1 to TRBJ1-6; no reliable D call. Trimming stripped 4 bases from V and 4 bases from J, with 12 bases between. The CDR3 length is 15 residues. The germline V gene has CDR1 SGHRS and CDR2 YFSETQ. The CDR3 spells CASSADASYNSPLHF. The DNA of the CDR3 is TGCGCCAGCAGCGCCGACGCGTCTTATAATTCACCCCTCCACTTT.

The V gene is TRBV10-3, the J gene TRBJ2-7; 10 bases are shared with TRBD1. Germline lookup yields CDR1 ENHRY and CDR2 SYGVKD. The V gene end was trimmed by 5 bases and the J gene end by 5 bases; junction bases not matched to a gene: 9. The CDR3 totals 15 residues. CDR3 in DNA: TGTGCCATCAGTTCACCGGGACAGGGGTTGGACGAGCAGTACTTC. The encoded protein is CAISSPGQGLDEQYF.

The chain links TRBV10-2 to TRBJ2-1; a possible D gene is TRBD2 (6 bases). The CDR3 totals 12 residues. Trimming left V 6 bases short and J 8 bases short, with 11 bases between. Germline CDR1 and CDR2: WSHSY and SAAADI. The DNA of the CDR3 is TGCGCCAGCAGCAAACTAGCCGATGAGCAGTTCTTC. It encodes CASSKLADEQFF.

This sequence joins TRBV28 and TRBJ1-4; D call uncertain. V was pared by 5 bases and J by 5 bases, with 18 bases between. Germline assignment: CDR1 MDHEN and CDR2 SYDVKM. The CDR3 covers 16 residues. The CDR3 spells CASSPQLWGGNEKLFF. Here the CDR3 DNA reads TGTGCCAGCAGTCCCCAATTGTGGGGAGGCAATGAAAAACTGTTTTTT.

This clonotype was observed a handful of times. The chain couples TRBV7-2 to TRBJ2-7, with TRBD1 matching 10 bases. With V trimmed by 3 bases and J by 5 bases, 1 base remained unmatched. Germline assignment: CDR1 SGHTA and CDR2 FQGNSA. The CDR3 length is 13 residues. In DNA, the CDR3 is TGTGCCAGCAGCTTCGGGACAGGGGACGAGCAGTACTTC. Protein product: CASSFGTGDEQYF.

This clonotype turned up a few times. The V and J genes are TRBV19 and TRBJ1-2, with D hard to call. Germline V gene sequence: CDR1 LNHDA, CDR2 SQIVND (reference sequence). The V end lost 0 bases, the J end lost 7 bases, and 18 bases lay between the germline ends. This CDR3 has 16 amino acids. The CDR3 DNA sequence: TGTGCCAGTAGTATAGATCATCTTCGTATCATCGGTGGCTACACCTTC. Translated: CASSIDHLRIIGGYTF.

This clonotype was picked up many times. The V gene is TRBV29-1, the J gene TRBJ2-3; a possible D gene is TRBD1 (6 bases). CDR3 length: 14 residues. Germline V CDR1 and CDR2: SQVTM, ANQGSEA. Between the trimmed V and J ends, which lost 8 bases and 4 bases, there was a span of 19 bases. The CDR3 DNA reads TGCAGCTCGACCCGGGACATCGCCGCAGATACGCAGTATTTT. Its translation: CSSTRDIAADTQYF.

The rearrangement links TRBV20-1 to TRBJ2-2; either TRBD1 or TRBD2 may fit D (6 bases each). In germline, CDR1 is DFQATT, CDR2 SNEGSKA (reference sequence). The CDR3 loop spans 18 amino acids. Trimming left V 1 base short and J 1 base short, with 19 bases between. In DNA, the CDR3 is TGCAGTGCTAGAGGATCCCTCCGGGGGCGGCGGAACACCGGGGAGCTGTTTTTT. It translates to CSARGSLRGRRNTGELFF.